The present entry profiles one T cell receptor (beta chain) with its context. What it binds is not known. The data originate from a study of cytomegalovirus exposure and HLA in healthy donors. Points from the study as a whole: Accurate prediction of most subjects' HLA-A and HLA-B alleles from TCR beta sequences was reported. In a later analysis, specific HLA alleles were associated with approximately 17,000 TCR beta sequences at a 0.05 false discovery rate. Apart from CMV serostatus, no immune exposure information was available. A link between a missense DCLRE1C variant and TCR beta V- and J-gene trimming emerged from a later analysis.

With 60 Vbeta and 13 Jbeta primers, the PCR was carried out. Profiling relied on immunoSEQ multiplex PCR, and the TCRdb table lists in-frame clones only, not all of them. In the table there are approximately 60,000 clones, nearly 85% of which are singletons. V lost 6 bases and J lost 5, with 17 bases in between. This CDR3 contains 15 residues. Per germline, CDR1 LNHNV and CDR2 YYDKDF (reference sequence). The material sequenced was PBMCs. The gene calls are TRBV15 and TRBJ1-5; perhaps TRBD1 as D (5 bases). The origin of this receptor is a man aged 25 to 40 in good health and CMV-seronegative. The CDR3 coding sequence is TGTGCCACCAGAAAGGGAGGGGCCGCGGATCAGCCCCAGCATTTT. It codes for CATRKGGAADQPQHF.